This TCR beta chain was found in a study of blood T cell repertoires in COVID-19. Study details: Researchers got acute and convalescent COVID-19 samples from the United States, Italy and Spain. In each case, the material was cDNA or gDNA derived from T cells, B-cell-depleted T cells, or PBMCs.

In Seattle, patients joined the study during active infection and were tracked longitudinally. This clone has at least ten counts. In the original analysis: Amplification with reference gene primers provided the estimates of nucleated cell counts. The repertoire was sequenced with immunoSEQ multiplex PCR; TCRdb's copy has only in-frame clones and lacks some. Clone size and the V and J calls come from that table; the DNA yielded D and trimming. The sample contains about 150,000 clones, around 83% of which appear only once. The CDR3 is 20 residues long. Germline CDR1 reads MDHEN; CDR2 reads SYDVKM. The J segment lost 5 bases and the V segment lost 2 bases, leaving 21 bases of the junction unmatched.

The gene calls are TRBV28 and TRBJ2-7; 10 bases match TRBD1. This clonotype was obtained from a man aged 25 to 40 with COVID-19, enrolled during active disease. Sequenced input: peripheral blood. CDR3 amino acids: CASSLGGTGAFWAGGDEQYF. In DNA form, the CDR3 reads TGTGCCAGCAGTTTAGGCGGGACAGGGGCTTTTTGGGCGGGAGGCGACGAGCAGTACTTC.